The 13 T cell receptor beta chains given below trace back to one sample, sequenced in a study of Tregs in tolerant kidney transplant recipients. Libraries were prepared by immunoSEQ multiplex PCR; TCRdb keeps only in-frame clonotypes and omits some of them. The data hold 110,000 or so clones, with around nine tenths observed a single time. What was sequenced was CD4+ T cells from blood. These receptors all come from a human donor in good health.

A single count supports this clone. This chain uses TRBV6-1 with TRBJ2-7, with 16 bases aligning to TRBD2. The V segment lost 0 bases and the J segment 5 bases; nucleotides outside the gene matches: 10. The CDR3 is 19 amino acids. The germline V gene encodes CDR1 MNHNS and CDR2 SASEGT. The CDR3 DNA reads TGTGCCAGCAGTGAAGCGCTTCGGGGACTAGCGGGAGGGCGTCACGAGCAGTACTTC. Amino acid sequence: CASSEALRGLAGGRHEQYF.

The chain links TRBV10-3 to TRBJ2-7, with TRBD2 matching 11 bases. Trimming cost V 10 bases and J 2 bases; bases outside gene matches: 10. Germline values: CDR1 ENHRY, CDR2 SYGVKD. The CDR3 has 15 residues. CDR3 in amino acids: CATARGTSGTYEQYF. As DNA, the CDR3 is TGTGCCACCGCAAGGGGGACTAGCGGTACCTACGAGCAGTACTTC.

The CDR3 loop reads CASSHQDRGPYEQYF. The CDR3 coding sequence is TGCGCCAGCAGCCACCAGGACAGGGGACCCTACGAGCAGTACTTC. This chain joins TRBV4-1 and TRBJ2-7, with 9 nucleotides matching TRBD1. The trim removed 3 bases at V and 2 bases at J, leaving 5 bases unmatched. Germline V gene sequence: CDR1 MGHRA, CDR2 YSYEKL. The CDR3 has 15 residues.

This clone was detected only once. The chain joins TRBV5-6 to TRBJ2-3; 8 nucleotides align to TRBD2. Trimming took 6 bases from V and 0 from J; bases not matched to a gene: 9. This CDR3 comprises 16 residues. CDR1 is SGHDT, CDR2 YYEEEE, per germline. This chain's CDR3 is CASTLRPGGSTDTQYF. CDR3 nucleotide sequence: TGTGCCAGCACCCTGCGCCCGGGAGGGAGCACAGATACGCAGTATTTT.

This chain joins TRBV29-1 and TRBJ1-4; D is perhaps TRBD1 (5 bases). The V end lost 7 bases, the J end lost 10 bases, and 16 bases lay between the germline ends. The CDR3 is 12 residues long. Per the germline V gene, CDR1 is SQVTM and CDR2 is ANQGSEA. The CDR3 region has the DNA TGCAGCGGAGGTAGGGGTTCGGGAAAACTGTTTTTT. The encoded protein is CSGGRGSGKLFF.

J is TRBJ1-3 and V is TRBV7-2, with D hard to call. V lost 5 bases to trimming and J lost 4 bases, with 15 bases between them. The germline V gene encodes CDR1 SGHTA and CDR2 FQGNSA. The CDR3 consists of 15 residues. The CDR3 is CASSPQTRSGNTIYF. CDR3 bases: TGTGCCAGCAGCCCTCAGACTCGTTCGGGAAACACCATATATTTT.

V usage is TRBV19 and J usage is TRBJ2-2; TRBD1 agrees at 8 bases. The CDR3 has 14 amino acids. Germline V gene data show CDR1 as LNHDA and CDR2 as SQIVND (reference sequence). Losses at the gene ends were 10 bases for V and 5 bases for J; bases not matched to a gene: 9. Here the CDR3 reads CATSRQGMTGELFF. The CDR3 DNA sequence: TGTGCCACAAGCCGACAGGGGATGACCGGGGAGCTGTTTTTT.

This chain joins TRBV18 and TRBJ2-2; D possibly uses TRBD1 or TRBD2 (5 bases each). V dropped 6 bases and J dropped 4 bases, with 15 bases sitting between them. The germline gives CDR1 KGHSH, CDR2 LQKENI. CDR3 length equals 15 residues. CDR3 sequence: CASSPGTAGTGELFF. CDR3 DNA: TGTGCCAGCTCCCCGGGGACGGCGGGCACCGGGGAGCTGTTTTTT. Based on the CDR3 plus reference TRBV18 and TRBJ2-2, the full variable domain is NAGVMQNPRHLVRRRGQEARLRCSPMKGHSHVYWYRQLPEEGLKFMVYLQKENIIDESGMPKERFSAEFPKEGPSILRIQQVVRGDSAAYFCASSPGTAGTGELFFGEGSRLTVL.

V gene TRBV18 combines with J gene TRBJ1-5; the match to TRBD1 covers 7 bases. CDR1 is KGHSH, CDR2 LQKENI, per germline. The CDR3 consists of 18 residues. With V trimmed by 2 bases and J by 2 bases, 12 bases remained unmatched. CDR3 in amino acids: CASSPIGTVHTGNQPQHF. The CDR3 DNA reads TGTGCCAGCTCACCAATCGGGACAGTACACACCGGCAATCAGCCCCAGCATTTT.

This sequence joins TRBV15 and TRBJ2-2; no reliable D call. V was shortened by 0 bases and J by 2 bases, with 10 bases between the two germline ends. The length of the CDR3 is 16 residues. Germline V gene sequence: CDR1 LNHNV, CDR2 YYDKDF (reference sequence). The CDR3: CATSRDRLRNTGELFF. CDR3 sequence (DNA): TGTGCCACCAGCAGAGATCGACTCCGAAACACCGGGGAGCTGTTTTTT.

There are a few counts of this clone. The V and J genes are TRBV19 and TRBJ1-2; tentative D call: TRBD1 (6 bases). The V gene's germline CDR1 is LNHDA and CDR2 SQIVND (reference sequence). With 6 bases removed from V and 4 bases from J, the gap between germline ends came to 15 bases. The CDR3 extends over 14 amino acids. The DNA of the CDR3 is TGTGCCAGTAGCGGACAGATCCCCGGCTATGGCTACACCTTC. This encodes CASSGQIPGYGYTF.

This clone was detected only once. The rearrangement uses TRBV6-5 and TRBJ1-1; maybe TRBD1 (5 bases). This CDR3 region has 14 residues. Between the trimmed V and J ends, which lost 6 bases and 1 base, there was a span of 12 bases. Germline V gene data show CDR1 as MNHEY and CDR2 as SVGAGI. The CDR3 DNA reads as TGTGCCAGCAGCGACATTCAGGGGAACACTGAAGCTTTCTTT. Protein product: CASSDIQGNTEAFF.

The chain carries TRBV2 and TRBJ2-7; 10 bases are shared with TRBD1. In germline, CDR1 is SNHLY, CDR2 FYNNEI. CDR3 length: 18 amino acids. V dropped 4 bases and J dropped 2; count of bases not matched to a gene: 14. CDR3 in amino acids: CASSGLGSSGQGPYEQYF. Written as DNA, the CDR3 is TGTGCCAGCAGTGGGTTGGGGTCTTCGGGACAGGGGCCCTACGAGCAGTACTTC.